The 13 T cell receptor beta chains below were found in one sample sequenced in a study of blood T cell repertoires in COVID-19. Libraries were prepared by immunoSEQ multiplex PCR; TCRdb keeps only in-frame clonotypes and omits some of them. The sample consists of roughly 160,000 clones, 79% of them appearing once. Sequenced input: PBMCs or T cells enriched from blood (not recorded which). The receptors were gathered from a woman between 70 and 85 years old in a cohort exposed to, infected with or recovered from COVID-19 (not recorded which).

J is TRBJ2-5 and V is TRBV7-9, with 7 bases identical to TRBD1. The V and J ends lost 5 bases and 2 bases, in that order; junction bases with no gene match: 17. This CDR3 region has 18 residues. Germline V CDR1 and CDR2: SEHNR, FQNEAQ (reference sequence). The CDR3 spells CASSTLRDRVTFQETQYF. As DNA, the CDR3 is TGTGCCAGCAGCACTCTGCGTGACAGGGTAACTTTTCAAGAGACCCAGTACTTC.

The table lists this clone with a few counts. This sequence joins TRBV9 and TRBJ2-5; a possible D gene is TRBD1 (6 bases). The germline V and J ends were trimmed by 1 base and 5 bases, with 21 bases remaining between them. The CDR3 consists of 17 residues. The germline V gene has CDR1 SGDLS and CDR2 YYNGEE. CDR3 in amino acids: CASSVFQPLQGPETQYF. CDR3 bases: TGTGCCAGCAGCGTATTCCAGCCACTACAGGGTCCGGAGACCCAGTACTTC.

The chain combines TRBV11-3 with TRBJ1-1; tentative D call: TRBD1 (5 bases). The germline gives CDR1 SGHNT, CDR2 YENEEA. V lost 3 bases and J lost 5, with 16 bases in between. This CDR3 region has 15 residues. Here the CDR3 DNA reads TGTGCCAGCAGCTTTCGGGCAGGGCTAAGAACTGAAGCTTTCTTT. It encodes CASSFRAGLRTEAFF.

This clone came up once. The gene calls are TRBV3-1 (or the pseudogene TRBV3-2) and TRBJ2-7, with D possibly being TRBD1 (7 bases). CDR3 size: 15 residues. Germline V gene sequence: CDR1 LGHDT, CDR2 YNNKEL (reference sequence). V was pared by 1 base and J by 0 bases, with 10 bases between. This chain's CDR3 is CASSQAGGSSYEQYF. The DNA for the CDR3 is TGTGCCAGCAGCCAAGCAGGGGGGAGCTCCTACGAGCAGTACTTC.

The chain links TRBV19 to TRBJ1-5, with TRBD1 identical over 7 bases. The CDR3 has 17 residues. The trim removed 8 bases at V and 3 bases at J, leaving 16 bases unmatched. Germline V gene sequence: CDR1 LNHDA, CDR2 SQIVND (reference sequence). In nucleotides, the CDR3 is TGTGCCAGTGAGGAACTCTTTCGGGGGACAGTCAATCAGCCCCAGCATTTT. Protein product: CASEELFRGTVNQPQHF.

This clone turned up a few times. The CDR3 region has the DNA TGTGCCAGCTCAGGACAGTACTACGAGCAGTACTTC. Residues: CASSGQYYEQYF. The chain uses TRBV18 and TRBJ2-7; a weak D match, TRBD1 (6 bases). The germline V and J ends were trimmed by 5 bases and 3 bases, with 8 bases remaining between them. The CDR3 sequence is 12 residues long. Germline values: CDR1 KGHSH, CDR2 LQKENI.

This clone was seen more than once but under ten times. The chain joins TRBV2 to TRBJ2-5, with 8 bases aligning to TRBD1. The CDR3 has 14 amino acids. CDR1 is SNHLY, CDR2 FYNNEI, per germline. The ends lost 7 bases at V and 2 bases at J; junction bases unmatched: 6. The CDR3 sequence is CASKRTGKQETQYF. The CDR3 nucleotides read TGTGCCAGCAAGAGGACAGGGAAGCAAGAGACCCAGTACTTC.

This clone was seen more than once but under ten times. The CDR3 sequence: CASSSRQGYSPLHF. The CDR3 DNA is TGTGCCAGCAGCTCGAGACAGGGGTATTCACCCCTCCACTTT. The chain employs TRBV7-2 and TRBJ1-6; 8 bases line up with TRBD1. The germline CDR1 and CDR2 sequences are SGHTA and FQGNSA. After removal of 4 bases from V and 8 bases from J, the junction contained 4 bases not matched to a gene. This CDR3 region has 14 residues. Full variable domain (remainder filled in from reference TRBV7-2 and TRBJ1-6): GAGVSQSPSNKVTEKGKDVELRCDPISGHTALYWYRQSLGQGLEFLIYFQGNSAPDKSGLPSDRFSAERTGGSVSTLTIQRTQQEDSAVYLCASSSRQGYSPLHFGNGTRLTVT.

The CDR3 DNA follows: TGTGCCAGCAGCCGAAAAAAAAGGGGGACAGGGGGTTTGAACACTGAAGCTTTCTTT. The encoded protein is CASSRKKRGTGGLNTEAFF. The chain combines TRBV3-1 (or the pseudogene TRBV3-2) with TRBJ1-1, with 11 positions matching TRBD1. The junction had 13 bases not matched to a gene; V was cut back by 4 bases and J by 0 bases. The CDR3 runs 19 residues. From germline, CDR1 is LGHDT and CDR2 YNNKEL (reference sequence).

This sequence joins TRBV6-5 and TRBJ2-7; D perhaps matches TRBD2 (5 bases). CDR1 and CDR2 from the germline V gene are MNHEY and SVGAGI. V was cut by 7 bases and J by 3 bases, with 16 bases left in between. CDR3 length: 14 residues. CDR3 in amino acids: CASTPWGESYEQYF. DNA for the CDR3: TGTGCCAGCACCCCCTGGGGAGAGAGCTACGAGCAGTACTTC.

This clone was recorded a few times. The CDR3 nucleotides read TGTGCCAGCAGCCGAAGTACAGGGGGCAATCAGCCCCAGCATTTT. It is translated as CASSRSTGGNQPQHF. The rearrangement links TRBV6-5 to TRBJ1-5; 7 nucleotides agree with TRBD1. This CDR3 contains 15 residues. J gave up 2 bases and V 6 bases, and 7 bases lay outside the gene matches. Germline CDR1 and CDR2: MNHEY and SVGAGI.

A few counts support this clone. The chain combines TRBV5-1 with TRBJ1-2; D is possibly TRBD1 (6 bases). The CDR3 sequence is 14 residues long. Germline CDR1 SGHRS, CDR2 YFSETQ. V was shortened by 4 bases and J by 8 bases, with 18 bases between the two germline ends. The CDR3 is CASSGDTPSRGYTF. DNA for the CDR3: TGCGCCAGCAGCGGGGACACTCCAAGTCGGGGCTACACCTTC.

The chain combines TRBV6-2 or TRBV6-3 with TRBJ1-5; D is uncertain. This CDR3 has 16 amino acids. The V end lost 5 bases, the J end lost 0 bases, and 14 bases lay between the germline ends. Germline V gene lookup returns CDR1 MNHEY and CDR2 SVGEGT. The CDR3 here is CASSTRLTDSNQPQHF. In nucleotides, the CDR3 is TGTGCCAGCAGTACCCGTCTCACAGATAGCAATCAGCCCCAGCATTTT.